This TCR beta chain appears in the sequencing data of a study of blood T cells in healthy people across ages. Using a J-beta primer mix together with a sample-barcoded 5' primer, a second PCR was run for 7 to 11 cycles. TCRdb fed the 5' RACE reads into MiXCR, producing one record per CDR3 protein. Among 650,000 to 1,000,000 distinct CDR3 sequences listed, around 36% were seen once. This clonotype has just a few counts. This TCR came from a man between 18 and 29 years old in good health. The specimen was blood.

The CDR3 loop is CASSYGPGQGKVNEQFF. The CDR3 bases are TGTGCCAGCAGCTACGGACCGGGACAGGGGAAGGTAAATGAGCAGTTCTTC. The J gene is TRBJ2-1, the V gene TRBV11-2; 10 bases fit TRBD1. Germline CDR1 is SGHAT and CDR2 is FQNNGV. The CDR3 spans 17 residues. V gave up 4 bases and J gave up 7 bases; unmatched junction bases: 13.